This T cell receptor beta chain comes out of a study of shared clonotypes between healthy human individuals. Whole-study context: Donors consisted of two women and a few men between 18 and 49.

Measured with immunoSEQ multiplex PCR; TCRdb has only the in-frame clones, and not every one. The sample carries about 2.4 million clones, approximately 93% recorded once. This CDR3 is 18 amino acids long. Per the germline V gene, CDR1 is LGHNA and CDR2 is YNFKEQ. V shed 0 bases and J shed 2 bases, with 20 bases lying between them. This chain connects TRBV4-2 to TRBJ2-7; D perhaps matches TRBD2 (5 bases). Sequenced input: naive CD4+ T cells from PBMCs. Noted subset: CD45RA+ positively selected. The source is a man aged 18 to 35 in good health. Some clones in this sample may be carry-over from other donors' samples. CDR3 sequence reads: CASSQEGGRYNFAYEQYF. The CDR3 DNA follows: TGTGCCAGCAGCCAAGAAGGAGGTCGGTACAACTTCGCCTACGAGCAGTACTTC.